This TCR beta chain was found in a study of cytomegalovirus exposure and HLA in healthy donors. CDR1 MNHEY and CDR2 SMNVEV come from the germline V gene (reference sequence). This CDR3 is 15 amino acids long. J lost 2 bases, V lost 5 bases, and 6 bases had no gene match. A multiplex PCR was run with 60 Vbeta primers and 13 Jbeta primers. TCRdb's copy holds only in-frame clones and misses some; the assay was immunoSEQ multiplex PCR. The data contain some 120,000 clones, around 8.5% of them singletons. The chain uses TRBV27 and TRBJ2-3, with 8 bases aligning to TRBD2. Sequencing was carried out using PBMCs. The TCR was taken from a man aged 40-55 years in good health and CMV-seronegative. In DNA form, the CDR3 reads TGTGCCAGCAGTCCCGCTGGACTAGCCACAGATACGCAGTATTTT. Amino acids: CASSPAGLATDTQYF.